A single sample is the source of the 7 T cell receptor beta chains below, sequenced in a study of blood T cells in healthy people across ages. Sample-barcoded 5' priming and a J-beta primer mix drove a second PCR of 7 to 11 cycles. Via MiXCR, TCRdb re-called the 5' RACE reads, giving one row per CDR3 protein. The sample shows more than 1 million distinct CDR3 sequences, 35% to 55% of them seen only once. Sample: blood. Source of these receptors: an older woman in good health.

V usage is TRBV5-6 and J usage is TRBJ2-1; 7 bases align to TRBD1. Germline loops: CDR1 SGHDT, CDR2 YYEEEE. V lost 0 bases to trimming and J lost 5 bases; unmatched junction nucleotides: 8. CDR3 length: 16 residues. CDR3 residues: CASSLVWDSYDNEQFF. For the CDR3, the DNA is TGTGCCAGCAGCTTGGTCTGGGACAGCTACGACAATGAGCAGTTCTTC.

The gene calls are TRBV2 and TRBJ2-7, with 10 bases matching TRBD1. The CDR3 is 16 residues long. With V trimmed by 3 bases and J by 7 bases, 12 bases remained unmatched. Germline V gene sequence: CDR1 SNHLY, CDR2 FYNNEI. In nucleotides, the CDR3 is TGTGCCAGCAGTGATTATGAGACAGGGGGCCTCAATGAGCAGTACTTC. The encoded protein is CASSDYETGGLNEQYF.

The chain employs TRBV27 and TRBJ2-1; D is possibly TRBD2 (7 bases). Trimming removed 3 bases from V and 4 bases from J, with 13 bases in between. CDR3 size: 15 residues. Germline-derived CDR1 and CDR2 are MNHEY and SMNVEV (reference sequence). CDR3 in amino acids: CASSFRGGDYNEQFF. The CDR3 DNA follows: TGTGCCAGCAGTTTCCGCGGGGGCGATTACAATGAGCAGTTCTTC.

This clonotype showed up just a few times. The rearrangement links TRBV20-1 to TRBJ2-7; D remains ambiguous. Between the trimmed V and J ends, which lost 1 base and 4 bases, there was a span of 5 bases. Germline V gene sequence: CDR1 DFQATT, CDR2 SNEGSKA (reference sequence). This CDR3 has 11 residues. The chain's CDR3 is CSARAEYEQYF. The CDR3 DNA reads TGCAGTGCTAGAGCAGAGTACGAGCAGTACTTC.

Of note for this clonotype: Just one base apart from a much larger clone, this may be a read error. This chain connects TRBV5-1 to TRBJ1-2; D gene uncertain. Germline assignment: CDR1 SGHRS and CDR2 YFSETQ. The length of the CDR3 is 13 residues. The V gene lost 4 bases and the J gene lost 3 bases, with 10 bases spanning the gap. This CDR3 is CASSLWMDYGYTF. CDR3 in DNA: TGCGCCAGCAGCCTTTGGATGGACTATGGCTACACCTTC.

The J gene is TRBJ2-3, the V gene TRBV6-5; tentatively, D is TRBD1 or TRBD2 (5 bases each). The germline V gene has CDR1 MNHEY and CDR2 SVGAGI. V lost 6 bases and J lost 8, with 12 bases in between. The CDR3 consists of 12 residues. The CDR3 nucleotides read TGTGCCAGCAGCCCCTCTGGGGGTACGCAGTATTTT. Its translation: CASSPSGGTQYF.

This clonotype came up once. The chain has TRBV10-3 and TRBJ1-1; TRBD1 might be the D (5 bases). The germline V gene has CDR1 ENHRY and CDR2 SYGVKD. This CDR3 spans 15 amino acids. V lost 11 bases to trimming and J lost 1 base, with 20 bases between them. DNA for the CDR3: TGTGCCGTCTCCCCAGGGCGGCAATCGAACACTGAAGCTTTCTTT. Translation: CAVSPGRQSNTEAFF.